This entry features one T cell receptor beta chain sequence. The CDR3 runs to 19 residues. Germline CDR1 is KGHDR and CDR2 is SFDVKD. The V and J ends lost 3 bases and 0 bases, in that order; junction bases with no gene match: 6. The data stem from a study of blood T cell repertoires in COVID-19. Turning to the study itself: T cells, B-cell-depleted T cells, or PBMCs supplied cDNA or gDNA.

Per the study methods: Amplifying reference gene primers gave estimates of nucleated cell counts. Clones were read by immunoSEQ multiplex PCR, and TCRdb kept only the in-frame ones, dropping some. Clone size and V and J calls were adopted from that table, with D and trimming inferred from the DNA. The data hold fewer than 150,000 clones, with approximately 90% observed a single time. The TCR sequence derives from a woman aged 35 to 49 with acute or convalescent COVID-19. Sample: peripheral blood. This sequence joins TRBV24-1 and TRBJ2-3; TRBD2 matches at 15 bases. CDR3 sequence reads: CATSDPGTSGGTSTDTQYF. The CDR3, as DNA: TGTGCCACCAGTGATCCCGGGACTAGCGGGGGGACTAGCACAGATACGCAGTATTTT.